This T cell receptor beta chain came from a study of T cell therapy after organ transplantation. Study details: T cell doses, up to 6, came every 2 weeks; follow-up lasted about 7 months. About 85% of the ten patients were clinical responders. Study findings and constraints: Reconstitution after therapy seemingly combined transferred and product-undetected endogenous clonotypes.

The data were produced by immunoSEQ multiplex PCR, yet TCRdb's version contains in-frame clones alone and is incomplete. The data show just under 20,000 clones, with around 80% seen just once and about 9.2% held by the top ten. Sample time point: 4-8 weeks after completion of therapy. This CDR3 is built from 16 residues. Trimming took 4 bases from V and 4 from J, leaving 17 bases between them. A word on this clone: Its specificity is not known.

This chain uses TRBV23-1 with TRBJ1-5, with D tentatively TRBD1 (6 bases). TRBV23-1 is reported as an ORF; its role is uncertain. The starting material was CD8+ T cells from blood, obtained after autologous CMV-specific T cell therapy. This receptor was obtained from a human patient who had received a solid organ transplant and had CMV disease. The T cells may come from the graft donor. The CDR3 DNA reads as TGCGCCAGCAGTCGAACAGGGCGCAAGGGGAATCAGCCCCAGCATTTT. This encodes CASSRTGRKGNQPQHF.